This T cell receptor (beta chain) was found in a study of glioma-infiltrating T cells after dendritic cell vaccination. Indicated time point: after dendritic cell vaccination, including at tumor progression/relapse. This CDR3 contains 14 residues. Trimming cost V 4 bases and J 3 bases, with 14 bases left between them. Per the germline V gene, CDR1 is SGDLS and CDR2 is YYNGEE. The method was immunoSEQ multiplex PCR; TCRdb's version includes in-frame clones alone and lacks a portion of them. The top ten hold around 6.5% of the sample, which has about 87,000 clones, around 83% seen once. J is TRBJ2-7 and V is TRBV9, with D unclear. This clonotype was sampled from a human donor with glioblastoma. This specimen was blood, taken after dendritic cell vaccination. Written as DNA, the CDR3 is TGTGCCAGCAGCCCCCGAACAGAGAACTACGAGCAGTACTTC. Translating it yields CASSPRTENYEQYF.